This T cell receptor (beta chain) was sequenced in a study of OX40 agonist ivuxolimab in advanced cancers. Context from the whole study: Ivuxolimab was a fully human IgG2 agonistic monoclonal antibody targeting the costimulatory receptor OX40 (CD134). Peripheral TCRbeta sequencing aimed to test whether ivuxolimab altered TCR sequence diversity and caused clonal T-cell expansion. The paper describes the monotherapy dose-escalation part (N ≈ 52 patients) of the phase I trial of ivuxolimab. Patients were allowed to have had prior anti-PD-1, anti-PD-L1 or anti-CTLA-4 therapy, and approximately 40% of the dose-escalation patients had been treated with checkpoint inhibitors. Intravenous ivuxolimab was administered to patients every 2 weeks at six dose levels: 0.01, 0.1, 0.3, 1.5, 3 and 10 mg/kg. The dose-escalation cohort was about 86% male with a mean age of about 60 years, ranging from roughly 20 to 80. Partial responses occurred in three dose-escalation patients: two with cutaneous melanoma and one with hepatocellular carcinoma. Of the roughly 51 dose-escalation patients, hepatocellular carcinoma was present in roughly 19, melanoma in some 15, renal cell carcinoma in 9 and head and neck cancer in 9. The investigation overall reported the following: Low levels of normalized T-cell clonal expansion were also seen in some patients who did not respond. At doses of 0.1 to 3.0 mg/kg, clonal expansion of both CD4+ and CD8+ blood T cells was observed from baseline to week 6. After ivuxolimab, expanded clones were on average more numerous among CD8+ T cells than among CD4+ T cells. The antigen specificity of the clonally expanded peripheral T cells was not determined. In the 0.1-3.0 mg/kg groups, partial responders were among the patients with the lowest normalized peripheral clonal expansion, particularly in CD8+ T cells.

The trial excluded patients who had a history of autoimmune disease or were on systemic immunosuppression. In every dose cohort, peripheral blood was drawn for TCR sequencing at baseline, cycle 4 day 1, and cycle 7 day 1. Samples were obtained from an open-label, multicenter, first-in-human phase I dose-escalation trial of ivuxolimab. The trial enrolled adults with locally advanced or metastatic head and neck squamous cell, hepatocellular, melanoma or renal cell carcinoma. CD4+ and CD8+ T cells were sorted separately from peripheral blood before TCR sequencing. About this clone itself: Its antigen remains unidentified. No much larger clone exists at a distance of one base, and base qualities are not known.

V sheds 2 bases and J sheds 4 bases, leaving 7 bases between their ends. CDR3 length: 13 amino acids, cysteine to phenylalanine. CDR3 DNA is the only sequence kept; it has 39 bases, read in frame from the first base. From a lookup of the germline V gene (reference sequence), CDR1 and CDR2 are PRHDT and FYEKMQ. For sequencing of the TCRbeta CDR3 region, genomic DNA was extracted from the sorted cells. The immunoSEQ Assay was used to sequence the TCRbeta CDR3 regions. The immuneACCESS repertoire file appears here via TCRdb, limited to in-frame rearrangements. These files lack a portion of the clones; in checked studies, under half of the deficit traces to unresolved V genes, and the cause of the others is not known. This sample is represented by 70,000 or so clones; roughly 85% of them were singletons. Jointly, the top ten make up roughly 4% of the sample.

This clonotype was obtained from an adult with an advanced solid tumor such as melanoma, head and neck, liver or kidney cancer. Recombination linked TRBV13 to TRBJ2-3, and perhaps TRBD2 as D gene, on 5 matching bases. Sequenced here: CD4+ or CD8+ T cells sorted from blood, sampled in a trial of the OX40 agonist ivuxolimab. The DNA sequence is TGTGCCAGCAGCTTACCCGGGGCAGATACGCAGTATTTT. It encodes CASSLPGADTQYF.